This T cell receptor beta chain was observed in a study of CD8 T cells in Susac syndrome (dated by TCRdb to the late 2010s). Concerning the study at large: Of the Susac syndrome patients who were sequenced, six had clinically active disease and about 8 were in clinical remission. At the time of blood withdrawal, Susac syndrome patients were either therapy-naive, taking corticosteroids (with some also receiving IVIg), or on IVIg alone. Repertoire sequencing was used to test whether CD8+ T cell activation and differentiation in Susac syndrome was antigen driven. Here is what the overall study found, with its caveats: In patients with Susac syndrome, the CD4+ T cell repertoire showed no detectable clonal expansion. The number of individuals in the TCR sequencing and HLA analysis was acknowledged as relatively small.

RNA was extracted using the RNeasy kit, and about 0.45 to 1 ug of the RNA was reverse transcribed with random hexamers. The immunoSEQ multiplex PCR assay, covering 54 Vbeta and 13 Jbeta segments, was used to amplify TCR beta CDR3 regions. PCR amplification bias was corrected by using a synthetic template baseline for primer optimization and computational correction. The paper's data handling went like this. Reads were annotated to V, D and J genes according to IMGT and were analyzed with immunoSEQ Analyzer, with only productive sequences retained. To calculate clonality, Shannon entropy was normalized by log2 of the number of productive unique sequences and then subtracted from one. Public and private clones were assessed among the 100 most prevalent clones of each patient and control. Susac-specific clones were defined as absent from healthy and MS cohorts, around 970 published viral clones and other ImmuneACCESS disease sequences. TCRdb cleaned the public reads at Q25 with fastp, built clones with MiXCR and kept in-frame beta chains. Rows are combined by CDR3 protein, so each entry shows the most common genes and DNA. TCRdb assigned the V and J calls; the authors' analysis was not used. Within this sample are 110,000 to 150,000 distinct CDR3 sequences, with nearly 97% of them counted one time only. Roughly 0.08% of the sample rests with the top ten.

High-throughput TCR beta sequencing profiled peripheral blood CD8+ and CD4+ T cells from healthy donors, Susac syndrome patients and multiple sclerosis patients. Recently defined diagnostic criteria for definite or probable disease were met by the Susac syndrome patients. CD8+ TEMRA cells were enriched by FACS, while bulk CD8+ and CD4+ T cells were purified by magnetic negative isolation. Blood was collected in EDTA tubes and processed within 24 hours, with PBMCs isolated through density gradient centrifugation. PBMCs intended for TCR sequencing were cryopreserved in liquid nitrogen and thawed later in a water bath at 37 degrees C. Purity of sorted or isolated CD4+, CD8+ and CD8+ TEMRA cells was at least 90%. Reading from cysteine to phenylalanine, the CDR3 counts 13 amino acids. The only DNA kept is the CDR3, 39 bases in frame from the first base. As encoded in the germline V gene, CDR1 is KGHSH while CDR2 is LQKENI. V is clipped by 6 bases and J by 5 bases, and the sequence between their germline boundaries is 13 bases long.

In this sample, this clonotype turned up a few times. It lacks a known antigen. No quality values exist for individual bases; no much larger clone is one base distant. The chain joins TRBV18 to TRBJ1-1; no D gene call is confident. Material for sequencing was CD4+ T cells from PBMCs. The receptor comes from a human donor with Susac syndrome. The nucleotide sequence reads as follows: TGTGCCAGCTCTGTTCAAGGAGGTACTGAAGCTTTCTTT. It is translated as CASSVQGGTEAFF.